The TCR beta chain described here comes from a study of human T cells and chemical hapten exposure (dated by TCRdb to the early 2020s). At the level of the whole study: For sensitization, 2% DPC in acetone was applied to a 2 cm by 2 cm area of upper inner arm skin. Weekly therapeutic DPC doses were additionally applied to the scalp of patients throughout the roughly 25-week study period. Patch testing was done on the upper back using Finn chambers containing 0.01% DPC, and results were scored after 6 days according to International Contact Dermatitis Research Group standards. Most of the patients in the cohort were female, and the cohort covered alopecia areata with under or over 50% scalp involvement, alopecia totalis and alopecia universalis. Libraries were combined into a pool for sequencing, and differences in TCR yield between samples came mainly from small differences in library volumes within the pool. This study followed changes in the peripheral blood TCR repertoire in vivo during primary and secondary sensitization of alopecia patients to the hapten diphenylcyclopropenone (DPC). Blood was sampled from patients pre-sensitization (week 0) and at 2, 6 and about 24 weeks after DPC sensitization. Twenty-nine alopecia patients provided blood for TCR sequencing at one to four time points (pre-sensitization, 2, 6 and 24 weeks). Study-wide conclusions, independent of this receptor: Significantly more large CDR3 similarity clusters were formed by expanded TCRs than by pre-sensitization or healthy control sets, consistent with antigen-driven responses. A positive correlation was found between the number of PT1 expanded TCRs and patch test score, with significance reached at thresholds 8, 16 and 32 but not 4. No change with DPC sensitization was found in the number of TCRs above 1 in 1000 frequency, and no evidence of global repertoire structure alterations was found. Repeated subsampling changed both the strength of the expansion versus patch-test correlation and the threshold at which that correlation became significant. Because every patient had alopecia, a presumed autoimmune disease, the patients' immune response might differ from that of healthy individuals.

This clonotype was observed at least ten times. The antigen it recognizes is unknown. There are no base qualities to consult, and no much larger clone falls within one base. The library was built by means of RACE. Instrument used: NextSeq 500. During library preparation, unique molecular identifiers were attached to individual cDNA molecules so that TCRs could be counted quantitatively and reproducibly. Each blood RNA sample was used to sequence both TCR alpha and TCR beta chains. The authors' pipeline ran thus. Samples had a median of approximately 93,000 TCRs, with a range from about 23,224 to 750,000. The Decombinator software suite was used to annotate V, J and CDR3 in the TCR reads. For PS versus PT1 abundance plots, all samples were subsampled to the same number of TCRs (28,000). TCRs were defined as expanded if absent before sensitization and observed at least eight times at the 2-week time point. The raw public reads went through TCRdb reprocessing: fastp at Q25, MiXCR clone calling, in-frame beta chains kept. Rows matching on CDR3 protein sequence are summarized as one entry with the most common DNA and genes. These V and J calls originate from TCRdb's pipeline instead of the authors' own analysis. The sample table shows about 62,000 distinct CDR3 sequences, and approximately 6.7% are seen once. The biggest ten clones account for over 1.5% of the sample.

The time point label corresponds to: pre-sensitization, week 0. The treatment or condition label on this specimen signifies: therapeutic diphenylcyclopropenone sensitization with weekly scalp DPC. Blood at each patch-test visit was drawn before the patch test was applied. To be eligible, patients had to be aged 18 to 70, diagnosed with alopecia and judged suitable for DPC therapy, while pregnant patients were excluded. Total RNA was isolated from unfractionated whole blood collected in Tempus Blood RNA tubes. Per the germline V gene, SQVTM is the CDR1 and ANQGSEA is the CDR2. Deletion took 0 bases off V and 5 bases off J, with a span of 10 bases between the germline ends. The CDR3 contains 13 residues, cysteine and phenylalanine counted. Only CDR3 DNA remains: 39 bases, in frame from the first base.

This chain is built from TRBV29-1 and TRBJ1-2; TRBD1 is possibly the D segment (6 matching bases). This TCR came from a woman in her twenties or thirties with alopecia areata. Some clones in this sample may be carry-over from other donors' samples. The material sequenced was whole blood, taken in connection with sensitization to the hapten diphenylcyclopropenone (DPC). The CDR3 amino acid sequence is: CSVEDDRLYGYTF. The nucleotide sequence is given as TGCAGCGTTGAAGATGACAGGTTGTATGGCTACACCTTC.